This T cell receptor beta chain emerged from a study of shared clonotypes between healthy human individuals. Study-level points and caveats: Several donors showed sharing of about 4.6% of naive CD4 clonotypes.

Trimming pared 0 bases from V and 3 bases from J, leaving 13 bases between. There are 15 residues in the CDR3. Germline V gives CDR1 GTSNPN, CDR2 SVGIG (reference sequence). Within Nashville, Tennessee resided all donors, each a Caucasian adult. Here immunoSEQ multiplex PCR was the method, and the copy in TCRdb shows in-frame clones only, minus some. This table has 2,500,000 or so clones, 80% to 95% appearing once. About this clone: The antigen is unknown.

The sequencing input was naive CD4+ T cells from PBMCs. Indicated subset: CD45RA+ positively selected. The sequence was collected from a young man in good health. Some clones in this sample may be carry-over from other donors' samples. V gene TRBV30 combines with J gene TRBJ2-3; D ambiguous. CDR3 coding DNA: TGTGCCTGGAGTGTTGGCAAGCCCAGGACAGATACGCAGTATTTT. This encodes CAWSVGKPRTDTQYF.